This T cell receptor beta chain is from a study of CD8+CD57+ T cells in acquired aplastic anemia. Profiles of TCR beta VDJ and CDR3 were generated from a genomic DNA template. Each CDR3 protein gets one entry after TCRdb re-called the reads with MiXCR. In the table there are about 95,000 distinct CDR3 sequences, 55% to 75% of which are singletons. Sequenced patients had shown CD8+CD57+ cell expansion by flow cytometry. This clonotype was found many times. The clonotype comes from a human donor with aplastic anemia. The source material was sorted CD4+, CD8+, or CD8+CD57+ T cells (not recorded which) from PBMCs.

The CDR3 nucleotides are TGTGCCACCAGTACCATGAGGGGGCGGAGGAATGAGCAGTTCTTC. It yields the protein CATSTMRGRRNEQFF. V gene TRBV24-1 combines with J gene TRBJ2-1, with 7 bases that match TRBD1. The CDR3 runs to 15 residues. Germline V gene sequence: CDR1 KGHDR, CDR2 SFDVKD. V shed 6 bases and J 7 bases; nucleotides not matched to a gene: 11.